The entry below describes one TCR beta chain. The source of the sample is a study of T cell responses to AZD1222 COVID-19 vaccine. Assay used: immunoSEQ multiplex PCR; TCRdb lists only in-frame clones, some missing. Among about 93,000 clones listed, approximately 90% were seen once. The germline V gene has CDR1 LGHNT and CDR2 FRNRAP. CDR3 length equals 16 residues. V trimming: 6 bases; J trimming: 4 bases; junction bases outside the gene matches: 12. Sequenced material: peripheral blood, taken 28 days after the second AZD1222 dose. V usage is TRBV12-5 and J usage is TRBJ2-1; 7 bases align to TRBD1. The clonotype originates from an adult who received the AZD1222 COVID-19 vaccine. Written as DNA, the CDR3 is TGTGCTAGTGGCTCTACAGGGGCCCAACTTTACAATGAGCAGTTCTTC. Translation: CASGSTGAQLYNEQFF.